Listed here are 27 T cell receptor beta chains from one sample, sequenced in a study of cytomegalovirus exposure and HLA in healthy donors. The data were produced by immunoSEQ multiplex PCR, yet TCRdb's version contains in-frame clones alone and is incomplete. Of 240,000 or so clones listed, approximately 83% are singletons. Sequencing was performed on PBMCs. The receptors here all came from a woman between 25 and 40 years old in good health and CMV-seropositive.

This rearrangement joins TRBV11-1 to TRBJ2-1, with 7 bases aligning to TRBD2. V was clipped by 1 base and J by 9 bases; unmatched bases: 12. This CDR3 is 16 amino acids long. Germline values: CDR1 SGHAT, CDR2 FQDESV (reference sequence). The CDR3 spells CASSLGGGGSIVEQFF. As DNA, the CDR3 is TGTGCCAGCAGCTTAGGAGGTGGCGGGAGCATTGTTGAGCAGTTCTTC.

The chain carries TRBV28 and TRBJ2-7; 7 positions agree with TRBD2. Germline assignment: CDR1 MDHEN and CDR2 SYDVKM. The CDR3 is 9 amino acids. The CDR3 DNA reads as TGTTCTAGCGGCTACGAGCAGTACTTC. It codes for CSSGYEQYF.

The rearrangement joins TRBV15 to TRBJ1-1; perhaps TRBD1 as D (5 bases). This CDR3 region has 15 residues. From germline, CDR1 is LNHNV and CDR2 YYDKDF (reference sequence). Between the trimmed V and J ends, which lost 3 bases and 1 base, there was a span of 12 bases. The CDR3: CATSRVGARNTEAFF. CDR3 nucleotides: TGTGCCACCAGCAGGGTAGGGGCAAGGAACACTGAAGCTTTCTTT. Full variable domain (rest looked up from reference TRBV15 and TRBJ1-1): DAMVIQNPRYQVTQFGKPVTLSCSQTLNHNVMYWYQQKSSQAPKLLFHYYDKDFNNEADTPDNFQSRRPNTSFCFLDIRSPGLGDTAMYLCATSRVGARNTEAFFGQGTRLTVV.

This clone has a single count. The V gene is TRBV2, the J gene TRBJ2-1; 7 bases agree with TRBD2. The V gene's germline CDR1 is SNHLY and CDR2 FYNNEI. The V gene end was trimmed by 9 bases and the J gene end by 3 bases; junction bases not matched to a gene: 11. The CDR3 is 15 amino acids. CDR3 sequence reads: CASTYRRENYNEQFF. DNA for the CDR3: TGTGCCAGTACTTATCGGCGGGAGAACTACAATGAGCAGTTCTTC.

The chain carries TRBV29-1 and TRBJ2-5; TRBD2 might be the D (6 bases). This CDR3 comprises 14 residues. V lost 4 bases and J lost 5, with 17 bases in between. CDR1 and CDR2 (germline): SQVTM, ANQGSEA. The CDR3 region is CSVAGDLGSETQYF. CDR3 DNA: TGCAGCGTTGCGGGGGACCTGGGGTCGGAGACCCAGTACTTC.

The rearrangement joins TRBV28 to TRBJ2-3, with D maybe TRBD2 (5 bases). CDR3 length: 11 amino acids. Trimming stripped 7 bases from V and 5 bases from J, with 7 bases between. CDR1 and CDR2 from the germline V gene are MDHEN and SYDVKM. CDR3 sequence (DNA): TGTGCCAGCATGGGGAGAGATACGCAGTATTTT. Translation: CASMGRDTQYF.

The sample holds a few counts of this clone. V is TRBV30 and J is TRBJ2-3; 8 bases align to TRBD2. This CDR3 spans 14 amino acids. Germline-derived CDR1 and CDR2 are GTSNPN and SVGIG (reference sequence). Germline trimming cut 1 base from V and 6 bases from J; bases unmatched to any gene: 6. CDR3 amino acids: CAWSGGGLADTQYF. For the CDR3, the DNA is TGTGCCTGGAGTGGCGGGGGGTTAGCGGATACGCAGTATTTT. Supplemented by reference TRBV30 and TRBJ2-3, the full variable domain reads SQTIHQWPATLVQPVGSPLSLECTVEGTSNPNLYWYRQAAGRGLQLLFYSVGIGQISSEVPQNLSASRPQDRQFILSSKKLLLSDSGFYLCAWSGGGLADTQYFGPGTRLTVL.

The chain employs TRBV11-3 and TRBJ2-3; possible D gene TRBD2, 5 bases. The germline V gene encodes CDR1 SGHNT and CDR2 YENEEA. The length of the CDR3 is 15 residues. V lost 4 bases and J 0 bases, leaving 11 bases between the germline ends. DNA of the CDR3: TGTGCCAGCAGCTCCGCGGGTACCAGCACAGATACGCAGTATTTT. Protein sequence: CASSSAGTSTDTQYF.

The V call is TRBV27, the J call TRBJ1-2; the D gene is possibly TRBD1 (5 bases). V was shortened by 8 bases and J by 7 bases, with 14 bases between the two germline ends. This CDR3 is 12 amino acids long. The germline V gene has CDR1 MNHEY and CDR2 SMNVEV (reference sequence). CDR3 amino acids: CASGTSPLGYTF. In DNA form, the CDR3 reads TGTGCCAGCGGGACTTCGCCCCTTGGCTACACCTTC.

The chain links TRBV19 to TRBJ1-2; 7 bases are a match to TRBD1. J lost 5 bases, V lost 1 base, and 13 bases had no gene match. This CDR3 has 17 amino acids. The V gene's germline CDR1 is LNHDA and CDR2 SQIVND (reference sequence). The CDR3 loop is CASSIVLSRQGEYGYTF. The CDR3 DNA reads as TGTGCCAGTAGTATAGTCCTTTCCAGACAGGGCGAATATGGCTACACCTTC.

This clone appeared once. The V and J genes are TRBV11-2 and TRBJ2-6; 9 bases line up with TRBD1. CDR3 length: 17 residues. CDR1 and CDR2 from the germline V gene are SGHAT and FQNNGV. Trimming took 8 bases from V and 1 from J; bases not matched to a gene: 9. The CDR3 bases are TGTGCCAGCGGGGATGAACAGGGGGCGTCTGGGGCCAACGTCCTGACTTTC. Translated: CASGDEQGASGANVLTF.

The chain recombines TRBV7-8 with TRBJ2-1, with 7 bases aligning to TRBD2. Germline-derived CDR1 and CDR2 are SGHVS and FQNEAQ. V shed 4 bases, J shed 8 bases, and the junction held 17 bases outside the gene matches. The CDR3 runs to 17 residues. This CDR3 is CASSSILGGGVGDEQFF. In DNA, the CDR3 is TGTGCCAGCAGCTCCATCCTCGGCGGGGGAGTTGGAGATGAGCAGTTCTTC.

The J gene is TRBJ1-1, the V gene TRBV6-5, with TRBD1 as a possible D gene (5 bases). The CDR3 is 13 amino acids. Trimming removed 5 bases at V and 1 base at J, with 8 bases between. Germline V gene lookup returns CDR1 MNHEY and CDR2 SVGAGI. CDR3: CASSPQENTEAFF. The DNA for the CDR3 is TGTGCCAGCAGTCCACAGGAGAACACTGAAGCTTTCTTT.

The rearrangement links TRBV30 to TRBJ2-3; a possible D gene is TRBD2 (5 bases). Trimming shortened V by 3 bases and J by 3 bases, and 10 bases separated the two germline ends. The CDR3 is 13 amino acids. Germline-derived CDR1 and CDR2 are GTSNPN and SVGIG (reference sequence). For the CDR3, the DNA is TGTGCCTGGAGGACTAAAGGGACAGATACGCAGTATTTT. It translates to CAWRTKGTDTQYF.

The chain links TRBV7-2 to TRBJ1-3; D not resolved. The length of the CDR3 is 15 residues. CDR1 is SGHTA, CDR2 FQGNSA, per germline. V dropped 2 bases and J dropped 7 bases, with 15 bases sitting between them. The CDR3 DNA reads TGTGCCAGCAGCTTAATGGCAGCGCCCAGTAACACCATATATTTT. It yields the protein CASSLMAAPSNTIYF.

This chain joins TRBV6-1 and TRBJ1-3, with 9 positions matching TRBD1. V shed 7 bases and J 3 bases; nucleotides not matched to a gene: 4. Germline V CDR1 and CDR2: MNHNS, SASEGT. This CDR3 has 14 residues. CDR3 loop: CASTRQGGGNTIYF. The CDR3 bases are TGTGCCAGCACTAGACAGGGGGGTGGAAACACCATATATTTT.

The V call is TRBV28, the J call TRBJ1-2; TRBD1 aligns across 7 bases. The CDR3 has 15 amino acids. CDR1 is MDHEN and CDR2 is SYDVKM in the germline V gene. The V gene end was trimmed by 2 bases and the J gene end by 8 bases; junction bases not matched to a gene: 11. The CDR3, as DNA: TGTGCCAGCAGTTTAATTGAGGGGGCGATTGGCGGCTACACCTTC. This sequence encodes CASSLIEGAIGGYTF.

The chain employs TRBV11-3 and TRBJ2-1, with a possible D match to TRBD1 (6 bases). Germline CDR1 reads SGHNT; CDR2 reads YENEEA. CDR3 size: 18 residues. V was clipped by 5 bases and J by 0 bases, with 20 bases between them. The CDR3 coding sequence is TGTGCCAGCAGCCTGAGGGCCCAGGGGATTGTCTCCTACAATGAGCAGTTCTTC. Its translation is CASSLRAQGIVSYNEQFF.

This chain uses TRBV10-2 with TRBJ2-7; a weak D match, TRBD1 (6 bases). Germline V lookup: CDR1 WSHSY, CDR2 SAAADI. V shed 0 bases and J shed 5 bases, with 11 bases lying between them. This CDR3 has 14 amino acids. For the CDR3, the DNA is TGCGCCAGCAGTGAGTCCAACAGGGTGGACGAGCAGTACTTC. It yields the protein CASSESNRVDEQYF.

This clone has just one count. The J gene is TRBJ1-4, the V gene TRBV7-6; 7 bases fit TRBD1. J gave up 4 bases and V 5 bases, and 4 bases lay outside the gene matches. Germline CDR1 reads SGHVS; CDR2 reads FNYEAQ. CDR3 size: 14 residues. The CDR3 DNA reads TGTGCCAGCAGCCTCCGGGACAGTAATGAAAAACTGTTTTTT. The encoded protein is CASSLRDSNEKLFF. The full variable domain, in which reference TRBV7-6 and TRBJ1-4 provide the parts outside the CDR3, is GAGVSQSPRYKVTKRGQDVALRCDPISGHVSLYWYRQALGQGPEFLTYFNYEAQQDKSGLPNDRFSAERPEGSISTLTIQRTEQRDSAMYRCASSLRDSNEKLFFGSGTQLSVL.

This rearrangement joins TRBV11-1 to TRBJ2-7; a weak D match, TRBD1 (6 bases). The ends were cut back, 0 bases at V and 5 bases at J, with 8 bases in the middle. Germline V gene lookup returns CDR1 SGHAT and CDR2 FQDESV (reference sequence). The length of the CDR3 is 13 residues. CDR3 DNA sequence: TGTGCCAGCAGCTTAGCGGGGGCCCACGAGCAGTACTTC. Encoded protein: CASSLAGAHEQYF.

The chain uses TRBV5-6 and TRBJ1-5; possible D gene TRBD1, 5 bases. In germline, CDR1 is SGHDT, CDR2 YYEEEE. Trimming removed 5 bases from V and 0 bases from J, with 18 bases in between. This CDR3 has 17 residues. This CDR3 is CASSPGWNMDSNQPQHF. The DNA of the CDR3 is TGTGCCAGCAGTCCAGGGTGGAATATGGATAGCAATCAGCCCCAGCATTTT.

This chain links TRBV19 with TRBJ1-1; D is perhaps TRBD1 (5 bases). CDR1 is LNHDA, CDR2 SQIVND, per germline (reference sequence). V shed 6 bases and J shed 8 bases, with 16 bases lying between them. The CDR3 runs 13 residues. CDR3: CASRLSDISEAFF. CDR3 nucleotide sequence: TGTGCCAGTAGGCTCTCGGACATCTCCGAAGCTTTCTTT.

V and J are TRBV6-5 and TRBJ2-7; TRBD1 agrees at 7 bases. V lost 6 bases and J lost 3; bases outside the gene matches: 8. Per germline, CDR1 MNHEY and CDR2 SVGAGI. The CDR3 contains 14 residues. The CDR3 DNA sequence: TGTGCCAGCAGCCTGATTACAGGGGACTACGAGCAGTACTTC. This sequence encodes CASSLITGDYEQYF.

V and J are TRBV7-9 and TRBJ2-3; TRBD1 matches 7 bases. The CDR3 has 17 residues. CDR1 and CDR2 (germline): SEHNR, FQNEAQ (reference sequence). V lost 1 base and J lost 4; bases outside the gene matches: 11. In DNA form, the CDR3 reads TGTGCCAGCAGCTTAGGGTCGACAGGGTTTAAGCCAGATACGCAGTATTTT. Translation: CASSLGSTGFKPDTQYF.

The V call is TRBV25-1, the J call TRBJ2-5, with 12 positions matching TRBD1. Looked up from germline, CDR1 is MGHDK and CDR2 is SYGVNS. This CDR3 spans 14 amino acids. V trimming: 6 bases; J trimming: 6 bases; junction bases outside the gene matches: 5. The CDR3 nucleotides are TGTGCCAGCAGAGAGGGACAGGGGGCGAAGACCCAGTACTTC. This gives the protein CASREGQGAKTQYF.

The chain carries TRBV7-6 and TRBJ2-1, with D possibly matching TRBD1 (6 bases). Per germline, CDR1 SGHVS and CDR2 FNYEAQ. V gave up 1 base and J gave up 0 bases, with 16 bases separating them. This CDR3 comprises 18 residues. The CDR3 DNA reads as TGTGCCAGCAGCTTAGGGGCCCGGGACACCACCTCCTACAATGAGCAGTTCTTC. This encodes CASSLGARDTTSYNEQFF.